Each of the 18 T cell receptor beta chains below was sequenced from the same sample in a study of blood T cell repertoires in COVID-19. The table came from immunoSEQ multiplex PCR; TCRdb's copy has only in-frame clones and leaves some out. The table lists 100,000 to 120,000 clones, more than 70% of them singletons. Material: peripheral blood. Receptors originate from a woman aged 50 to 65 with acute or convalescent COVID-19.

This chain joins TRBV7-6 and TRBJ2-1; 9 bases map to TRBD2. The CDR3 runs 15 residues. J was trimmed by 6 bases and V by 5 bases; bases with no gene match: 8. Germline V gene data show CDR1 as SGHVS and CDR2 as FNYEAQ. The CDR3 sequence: CASSPGSSGINEQFF. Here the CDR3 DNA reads TGTGCCAGCAGCCCCGGCTCTAGCGGGATCAATGAGCAGTTCTTC.

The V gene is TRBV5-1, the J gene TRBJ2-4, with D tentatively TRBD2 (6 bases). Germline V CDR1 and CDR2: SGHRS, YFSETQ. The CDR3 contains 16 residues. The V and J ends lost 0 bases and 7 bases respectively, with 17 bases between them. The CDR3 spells CASSLGPGGSGNIQYF. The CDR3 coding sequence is TGCGCCAGCAGCTTGGGGCCCGGGGGTTCTGGCAACATTCAGTACTTC.

The CDR3 is CASSSTGVWNEQFF. CDR3 DNA: TGTGCCAGCAGCAGCACAGGGGTTTGGAATGAGCAGTTCTTC. V gene TRBV28 combines with J gene TRBJ2-1, with TRBD1 matching over 7 bases. The V gene's germline CDR1 is MDHEN and CDR2 SYDVKM. V trimming: 6 bases; J trimming: 7 bases; junction bases outside the gene matches: 9. The CDR3 is 14 residues long. Using reference TRBV28 and TRBJ2-1 for the parts outside the CDR3, the full variable domain is DVKVTQSSRYLVKRTGEKVFLECVQDMDHENMFWYRQDPGLGLRLIYFSYDVKMKEKGDIPEGYSVSREKKERFSLILESASTNQTSMYLCASSSTGVWNEQFFGPGTRLTVL.

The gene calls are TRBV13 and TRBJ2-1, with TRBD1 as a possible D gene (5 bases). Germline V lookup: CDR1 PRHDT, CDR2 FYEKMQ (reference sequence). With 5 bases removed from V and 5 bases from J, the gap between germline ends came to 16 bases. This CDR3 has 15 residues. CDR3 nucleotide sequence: TGTGCCAGCAGCAAGGGGCCCTCGTCCCACAATGAGCAGTTCTTC. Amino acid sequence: CASSKGPSSHNEQFF.

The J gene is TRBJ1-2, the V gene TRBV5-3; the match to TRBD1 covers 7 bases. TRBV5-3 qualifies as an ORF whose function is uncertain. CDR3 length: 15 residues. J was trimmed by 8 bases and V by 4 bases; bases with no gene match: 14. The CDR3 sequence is CARSQLGQAFEGYTF. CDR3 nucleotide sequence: TGTGCCAGAAGCCAACTAGGACAGGCCTTTGAGGGCTACACCTTC.

The CDR3 spells CASSPGQGPSYEQYF. The DNA for the CDR3 is TGTGCCAGCAGCCCGGGACAGGGGCCCTCCTACGAGCAGTACTTC. J is TRBJ2-7 and V is TRBV4-2; 10 nucleotides match TRBD1. Germline V gene data show CDR1 as LGHNA and CDR2 as YNFKEQ. The V and J ends lost 4 bases and 0 bases, in that order; junction bases with no gene match: 3. CDR3 length equals 15 residues.

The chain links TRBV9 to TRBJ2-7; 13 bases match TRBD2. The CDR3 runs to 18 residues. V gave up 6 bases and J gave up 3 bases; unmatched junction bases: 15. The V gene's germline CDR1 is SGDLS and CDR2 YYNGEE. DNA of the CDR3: TGTGCCAGCAAGATTCCGGGACTAGCGGGACAAGGGGGCTACGAGCAGTACTTC. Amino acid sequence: CASKIPGLAGQGGYEQYF.

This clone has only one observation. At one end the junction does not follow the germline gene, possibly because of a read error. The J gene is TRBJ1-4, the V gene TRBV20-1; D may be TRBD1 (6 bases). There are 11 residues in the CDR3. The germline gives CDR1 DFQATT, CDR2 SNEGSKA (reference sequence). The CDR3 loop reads CSARQGISFPF. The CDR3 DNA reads TGCAGTGCTAGACAGGGGATTTCCTTTCCTTTT.

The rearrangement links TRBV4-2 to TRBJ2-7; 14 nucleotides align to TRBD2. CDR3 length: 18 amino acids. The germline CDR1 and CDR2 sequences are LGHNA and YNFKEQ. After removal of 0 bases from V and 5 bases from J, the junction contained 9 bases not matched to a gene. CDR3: CASSQDLYGLAGGNEQYF. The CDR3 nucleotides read TGTGCCAGCAGCCAAGACCTATACGGACTAGCGGGAGGTAACGAGCAGTACTTC.

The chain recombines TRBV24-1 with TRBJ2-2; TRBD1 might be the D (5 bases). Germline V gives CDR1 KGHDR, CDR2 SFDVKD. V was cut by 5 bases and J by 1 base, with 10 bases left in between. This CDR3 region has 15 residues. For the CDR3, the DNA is TGTGCCACCAGTGGCGGACATGGGAACACCGGGGAGCTGTTTTTT. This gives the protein CATSGGHGNTGELFF.

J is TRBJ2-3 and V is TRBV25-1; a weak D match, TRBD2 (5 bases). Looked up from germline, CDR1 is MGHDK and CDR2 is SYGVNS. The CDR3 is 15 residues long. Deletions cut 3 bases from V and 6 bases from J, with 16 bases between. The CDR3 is CASSEIGLTLDTQYF. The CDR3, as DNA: TGTGCCAGCAGTGAGATCGGACTGACCTTGGATACGCAGTATTTT. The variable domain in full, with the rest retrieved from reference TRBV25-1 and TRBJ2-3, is EADIYQTPRYLVIGTGKKITLECSQTMGHDKMYWYQQDPGMELHLIHYSYGVNSTEKGDLSSESTVSRIRTEHFPLTLESARPSHTSQYLCASSEIGLTLDTQYFGPGTRLTVL.

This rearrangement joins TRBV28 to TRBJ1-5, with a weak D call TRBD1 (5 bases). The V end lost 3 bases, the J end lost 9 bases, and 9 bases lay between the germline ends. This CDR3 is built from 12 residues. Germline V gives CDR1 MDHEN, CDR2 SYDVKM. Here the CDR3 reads CASSLPQGPQHF. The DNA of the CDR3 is TGTGCCAGCAGTTTGCCCCAGGGGCCCCAGCATTTT.

In nucleotides, the CDR3 is TGTGCCACCAGTGACGGACAGGGGGCTGACAATCAGCCCCAGCATTTT. This codes for CATSDGQGADNQPQHF. V and J are TRBV24-1 and TRBJ1-5; TRBD1 agrees at 11 bases. The V and J ends lost 4 bases and 3 bases, in that order; junction bases with no gene match: 4. CDR3 size: 16 residues. From germline, CDR1 is KGHDR and CDR2 SFDVKD.

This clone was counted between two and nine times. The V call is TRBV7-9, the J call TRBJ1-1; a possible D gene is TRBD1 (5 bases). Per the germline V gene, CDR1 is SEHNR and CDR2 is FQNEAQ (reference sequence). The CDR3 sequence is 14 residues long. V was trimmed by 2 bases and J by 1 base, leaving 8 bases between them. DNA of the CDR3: TGTGCCAGCAGCTTAAGGCAGGGGAACACTGAAGCTTTCTTT. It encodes CASSLRQGNTEAFF.

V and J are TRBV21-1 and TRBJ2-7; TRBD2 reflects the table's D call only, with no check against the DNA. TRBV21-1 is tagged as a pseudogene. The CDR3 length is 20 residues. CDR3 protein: CASSGRDSRSSDVIAYEQYF. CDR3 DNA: TGTGCCAGCAGCGGTCGGGACTCCCGATCTAGCGATGTCATTGCCTACGAGCAGTACTTC.

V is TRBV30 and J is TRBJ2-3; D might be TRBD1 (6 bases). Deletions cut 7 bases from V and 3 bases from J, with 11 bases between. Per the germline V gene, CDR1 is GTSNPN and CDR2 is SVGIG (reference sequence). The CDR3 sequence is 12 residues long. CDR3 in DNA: TGTGCCTTCAGGACAGTAACAGATACGCAGTATTTT. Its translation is CAFRTVTDTQYF.

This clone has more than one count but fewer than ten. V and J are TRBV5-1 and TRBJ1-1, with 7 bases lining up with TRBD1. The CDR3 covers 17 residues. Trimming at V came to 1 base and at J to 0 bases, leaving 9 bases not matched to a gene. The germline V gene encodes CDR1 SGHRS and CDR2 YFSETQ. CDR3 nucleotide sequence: TGCGCCAGCAGCTTGATGAGGGGGCAGACTCTGAACACTGAAGCTTTCTTT. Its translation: CASSLMRGQTLNTEAFF.

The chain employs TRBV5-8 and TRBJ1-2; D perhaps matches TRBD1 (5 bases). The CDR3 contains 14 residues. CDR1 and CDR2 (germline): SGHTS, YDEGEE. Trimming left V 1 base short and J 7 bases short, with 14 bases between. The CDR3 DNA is TGTGCCAGCAGCTTGCGCAGGGCTCTAGGTGGCTACACCTTC. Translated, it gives CASSLRRALGGYTF.